The rows below give T cell receptor beta chains drawn from one sample of a study of CD8 T cells in Susac syndrome. TCRdb reprocessed the immunoSEQ multiplex PCR reads via MiXCR and lists one record per CDR3 protein. Here the sample spans about 200,000 distinct CDR3 sequences, 75% to 95% being singletons. Sequencing was carried out using CD4+ T cells from PBMCs. Every receptor here comes from a human donor with Susac syndrome. The CDR3 runs from the conserved cysteine through the conserved F or W. A D gene is named only where the DNA matches it firmly. Clone size appears in some rows only: once, few, many, or a class for an expanded clone.

>TRBV30|NA|once|TRBJ2-7
CAWSVLSTAKTSYEQYF
TGTGCCTGGAGTGTCCTTAGTACAGCTAAGACATCCTACGAGCAGTACTTC
>TRBV6-6|NA|NA|TRBJ2-5
CATSRQGETQYF
TGTGCCACTTCCCGGCAGGGGGAGACCCAGTACTTC
>TRBV9|TRBD1|NA|TRBJ1-6
CASSVGGQDYNSPLHF
TGTGCCAGCAGCGTAGGGGGACAGGATTATAATTCACCCCTCCACTTT
>TRBV4-1|TRBD1|NA|TRBJ1-3
CASSQGDSRGNTIYF
TGCGCCAGCAGCCAAGGGGACAGCAGAGGAAACACCATATATTTT
>TRBV20-1|TRBD1|NA|TRBJ2-1
CSASKGASEQFF
TGCAGTGCTAGTAAGGGGGCGAGTGAGCAGTTCTTC
>TRBV19|NA|NA|TRBJ2-2
CASSIGQNTGELFF
TGTGCCAGTAGTATTGGACAGAACACCGGGGAGCTGTTTTTT
>TRBV28|TRBD2|NA|TRBJ2-5
CASSIPGLAGLQETQYF
TGTGCCAGCAGTATCCCGGGACTAGCGGGGCTCCAAGAGACCCAGTACTTC
>TRBV18|NA|NA|TRBJ2-7
CASSPLNRDYEQYF
TGTGCCAGCTCACCACTCAACAGGGACTACGAGCAGTACTTC
>TRBV5-1|NA|NA|TRBJ2-2
CASRVATTTGELFF
TGCGCCAGCAGAGTTGCCACCACCACCGGGGAGCTGTTTTTT
>TRBV2|NA|NA|TRBJ2-7
CASSGLTLDDEQYF
TGTGCCAGCAGTGGACTCACACTCGATGACGAGCAGTACTTC
>TRBV29-1|NA|NA|TRBJ2-7
CSVSGHGRRSYEQYF
TGCAGCGTATCGGGACACGGAAGGCGCTCCTACGAGCAGTACTTC
>TRBV5-1|NA|NA|TRBJ1-6
CASSKDKPNNSPLHF
TGCGCCAGCAGCAAGGACAAACCTAACAATTCACCCCTCCACTTT
>TRBV15|NA|NA|TRBJ1-6
CATSQGRNSPLHF
TGTGCCACCAGTCAGGGGAGGAATTCACCCCTCCACTTT
>TRBV7-3|TRBD1|once|TRBJ2-1
CASSLTGTGYNEQFF
TGTGCCAGCAGCTTAACCGGGACAGGCTACAATGAGCAGTTCTTC
>TRBV12-3/TRBV12-4|NA|NA|TRBJ2-3
CASTILETTDTQYF
TGTGCCAGCACCATTCTAGAGACCACAGATACGCAGTATTTT
>TRBV20-1|NA|NA|TRBJ1-1
CSAPEQNGKSEAFF
TGCAGTGCTCCCGAACAGAACGGGAAGTCTGAAGCTTTCTTT
>TRBV9|NA|once|TRBJ1-2
CASSPGSYGYTF
TGTGCCAGCAGCCCAGGAAGCTATGGCTACACCTTC
>TRBV7-2|NA|few|TRBJ2-5
CASSRTHSETQYF
TGTGCCAGCAGCCGGACCCATTCGGAGACCCAGTACTTC
>TRBV18|TRBD2|once|TRBJ2-1
CASSGIAGGGEQFF
TGTGCCAGCTCTGGAATCGCGGGAGGTGGAGAGCAGTTCTTC
>TRBV11-1|TRBD1|NA|TRBJ2-1
CASSLDGTGGFF
TGTGCCAGCAGCTTAGATGGGACAGGGGGGTTCTTC
>TRBV2|NA|NA|TRBJ1-5
CASMASEVNQPQHF
TGTGCCAGCATGGCGTCGGAGGTTAATCAGCCCCAGCATTTT
>TRBV7-9|NA|NA|TRBJ2-1
CASSFPLAKSSYNEQFF
TGTGCCAGCAGCTTCCCCTTAGCGAAAAGCTCCTACAATGAGCAGTTCTTC
>TRBV7-9|TRBD2|NA|TRBJ2-3
CASSLGLAGGATDTQYF
TGTGCCAGCAGCTTAGGTCTAGCGGGAGGGGCCACAGATACGCAGTATTTT
>TRBV5-1|TRBD2|NA|TRBJ2-3
CASSNSGGTDTQYF
TGCGCCAGCAGCAATAGCGGGGGTACAGATACGCAGTATTTT
>TRBV3-1|TRBD2|NA|TRBJ2-7
CASSQLAGGAYEQYF
TGTGCCAGCAGCCAACTAGCGGGGGGTGCCTACGAGCAGTACTTC
>TRBV11-2|NA|NA|TRBJ2-5
CASSLSRAGQETQYF
TGTGCCAGCAGCTTAAGCAGGGCAGGCCAAGAGACCCAGTACTTC
>TRBV2|NA|once|TRBJ2-2
CASRAEGELFF
TGTGCCAGCAGGGCGGAGGGGGAGCTGTTTTTT
>TRBV3-1|NA|NA|TRBJ2-1
CASSQAGNEQFF
TGTGCCAGCAGCCAAGCAGGCAATGAGCAGTTCTTC
>TRBV29-1|NA|once|TRBJ1-1
CSVARGLAEAFF
TGCAGCGTTGCTCGGGGCTTGGCTGAAGCTTTCTTT
>TRBV30|NA|NA|TRBJ1-5
CAWSVAGNQPQHF
TGTGCCTGGAGTGTGGCAGGTAATCAGCCCCAGCATTTT
>TRBV27|NA|NA|TRBJ2-1
CASSLYLTQTGGYNEQFF
TGTGCCAGCAGTTTATACCTAACCCAAACCGGGGGCTACAATGAGCAGTTCTTC
>TRBV29-1|NA|NA|TRBJ2-7
CSVLQGSSYEQYF
TGCAGCGTTCTCCAGGGGAGCTCCTACGAGCAGTACTTC
>TRBV5-1|TRBD1|once|TRBJ2-3
CASSLDGQGVDTQYF
TGCGCCAGCAGCTTGGATGGACAGGGGGTAGATACGCAGTATTTT
>TRBV2|NA|once|TRBJ1-4
CASSARVVNEKLFF
TGTGCCAGCAGTGCCAGGGTGGTTAATGAAAAACTGTTTTTT
>TRBV5-1|NA|NA|TRBJ2-3
CASSGGEGADTQYF
TGCGCCAGCAGCGGGGGAGAGGGGGCAGATACGCAGTATTTT
>TRBV18|TRBD2|NA|TRBJ2-1
CASSPVLAESSYNEQFF
TGTGCCAGCTCACCAGTGCTAGCGGAAAGCTCCTACAATGAGCAGTTCTTC
>TRBV23-1|NA|NA|TRBJ2-5
CASSPQAGQHRETQYF
TGCGCCAGCAGTCCCCAGGCGGGACAGCATCGGGAGACCCAGTACTTC
>TRBV3-1|NA|NA|TRBJ1-2
CASSQVLGEDYGYTF
TGTGCCAGCAGCCAAGTTCTAGGGGAAGACTATGGCTACACCTTC
>TRBV5-1|NA|NA|TRBJ2-7
CASSPFGRIYEQYF
TGCGCCAGCAGCCCGTTCGGACGGATCTACGAGCAGTACTTC
>TRBV9|NA|once|TRBJ2-1
CASSVGGVTNEQFF
TGTGCCAGCAGCGTCGGAGGGGTAACGAATGAGCAGTTCTTC
>TRBV11-2|NA|NA|TRBJ2-6
CASSFPFRTGANVLTF
TGTGCCAGCAGCTTCCCTTTTAGAACTGGGGCCAACGTCCTGACTTTC
>TRBV4-1|TRBD2|NA|TRBJ2-1
CASSQVGGRAYNEQFF
TGCGCCAGCAGCCAAGTAGGTGGGAGGGCCTACAATGAGCAGTTCTTC
>TRBV12-3/TRBV12-4|TRBD1|NA|TRBJ1-1
CASSLSGGGTEAFF
TGTGCCAGCAGTCTGTCAGGGGGCGGCACTGAAGCTTTCTTT
>TRBV6-2/TRBV6-3|NA|NA|TRBJ2-7
CASSDGTFTSYEQYF
TGTGCCAGCAGTGACGGGACTTTTACCTCCTACGAGCAGTACTTC
>TRBV18|NA|NA|TRBJ2-1
CASSPLSGSGNEQFF
TGTGCCAGCTCACCACTATCTGGGTCGGGGAATGAGCAGTTCTTC
>TRBV3-1|NA|NA|TRBJ2-3
CASSQNIRAQYF
TGTGCCAGCAGTCAAAATATAAGGGCGCAGTATTTT
>TRBV12-3/TRBV12-4|TRBD1|NA|TRBJ1-1
CASSLTGGGAAFF
TGTGCCAGCAGTCTGACAGGGGGCGGGGCAGCTTTCTTT
>TRBV3-1|NA|NA|TRBJ2-2
CASSQSGPNTGELFF
TGTGCCAGCAGCCAATCGGGACCTAACACCGGGGAGCTGTTTTTT
>TRBV6-5|TRBD1|NA|TRBJ2-5
CASSSPGTGLYQETQYF
TGTGCCAGCAGTTCACCAGGGACAGGGTTGTACCAAGAGACCCAGTACTTC
>TRBV5-1|NA|NA|TRBJ2-5
CASSLAAGKRAETQYF
TGCGCCAGCAGCTTGGCCGCGGGAAAACGCGCAGAGACCCAGTACTTC
>TRBV7-8|NA|NA|TRBJ2-2
CASSLRGENRRYTGELFF
TGTGCCAGCAGCTTAAGAGGGGAAAACAGGAGATACACCGGGGAGCTGTTTTTT
>TRBV20-1|NA|NA|TRBJ1-2
CSARVVGGYTF
TGCAGTGCTAGAGTGGTGGGGGGCTACACCTTC
>TRBV2|NA|NA|TRBJ1-5
CASMGQTGQPQHF
TGTGCCAGCATGGGACAAACAGGCCAGCCCCAGCATTTT
>TRBV20-1|TRBD1|NA|TRBJ1-5
CSAGRQGAASNQPQHF
TGCAGTGCTGGACGACAGGGGGCCGCTAGCAATCAGCCCCAGCATTTT
>TRBV6-1|TRBD1|NA|TRBJ1-4
CASSHRQGGEKLFF
TGTGCCAGCAGCCACCGACAGGGAGGCGAAAAACTGTTTTTT